The T cell receptor beta chain under discussion was sequenced for a study of blood T cell repertoires in COVID-19. The assay was immunoSEQ multiplex PCR, and TCRdb's table has in-frame clones only and misses some. The sample comprises around 70,000 clones, about nine tenths of which are singletons, and roughly 5.5% rests with the top ten. This clone was observed once. The CDR3 spans 14 residues. V shed 6 bases, J shed 6 bases, and the junction held 7 bases outside the gene matches. Germline CDR1 and CDR2: SQVTM and ANQGSEA. Sequenced sample: peripheral blood. The gene calls are TRBV29-1 and TRBJ2-1; 11 nucleotides line up with TRBD2. This receptor was identified in a human donor in a cohort sampled during active COVID-19. The CDR3, as DNA: TGCAGCGTCGCCACTAGCGGGAGTTTCAATGAGCAGTTCTTC. Amino acids: CSVATSGSFNEQFF.